This T cell receptor beta chain came from a study of blood T cell repertoires in COVID-19. Study overall: PBMCs, B-cell-depleted T cells, or T cells provided the cDNA or gDNA that made up the material.

Original processing methods: Cell counts per sample came from amplifying reference gene primers. Using immunoSEQ multiplex PCR, the repertoire was profiled, and TCRdb retains in-frame clones only, with some absent. V, J and clone size are those of that table, while D and trimming were read from the DNA. The sample consists of some 47,000 clones, around 87% of them appearing once. The CDR3 is 14 residues long. Germline V gene data show CDR1 as SGHNT and CDR2 as YYREEE (reference sequence). The V segment lost 4 bases and the J segment 3 bases; nucleotides outside the gene matches: 4. V usage is TRBV5-4 and J usage is TRBJ2-5; 9 bases line up with TRBD2. The origin of this receptor is a woman of 80 years or more in a cohort sampled during active or convalescent COVID-19. The material sequenced was peripheral blood. The CDR3 region is CASSLAGNKETQYF. CDR3 nucleotides: TGTGCCAGCAGCCTAGCGGGGAACAAAGAGACCCAGTACTTC.